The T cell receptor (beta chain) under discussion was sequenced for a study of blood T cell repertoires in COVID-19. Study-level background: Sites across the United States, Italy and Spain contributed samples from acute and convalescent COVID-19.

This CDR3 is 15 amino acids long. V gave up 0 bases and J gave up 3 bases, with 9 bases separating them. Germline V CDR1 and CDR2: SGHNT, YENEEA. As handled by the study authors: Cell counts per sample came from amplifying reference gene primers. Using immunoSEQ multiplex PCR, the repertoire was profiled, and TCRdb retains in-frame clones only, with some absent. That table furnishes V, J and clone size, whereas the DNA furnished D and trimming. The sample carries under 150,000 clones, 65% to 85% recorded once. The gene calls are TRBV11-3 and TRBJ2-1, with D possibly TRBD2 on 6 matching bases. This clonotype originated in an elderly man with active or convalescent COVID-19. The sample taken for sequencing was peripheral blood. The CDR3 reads CASSLEASVYNEQFF. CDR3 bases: TGTGCCAGCAGCTTAGAGGCTAGCGTCTACAATGAGCAGTTCTTC.